Shown below are 25 T cell receptor beta chains from a single sample sequenced in a study of cytomegalovirus exposure and HLA in healthy donors. The method was immunoSEQ multiplex PCR; TCRdb's version includes in-frame clones alone and lacks a portion of them. The sample consists of over 200,000 clones, around 87% of them appearing once. The sequenced sample was PBMCs. Receptors originate from a woman between 18 and 30 years old in good health and CMV-seropositive.

The CDR3 coding sequence is TGTGCCAGCAGCTTAGAGAGACTTGCCTACGAGCAGTACTTC. It encodes CASSLERLAYEQYF. The chain is built from TRBV11-2 and TRBJ2-7; D gene unclear. The CDR3 totals 14 residues. V lost 0 bases and J lost 2, with 8 bases in between. Germline CDR1 reads SGHAT; CDR2 reads FQNNGV.

This chain joins TRBV27 and TRBJ2-7, with 11 bases fitting TRBD2. From germline, CDR1 is MNHEY and CDR2 SMNVEV (reference sequence). This CDR3 comprises 15 residues. The V segment lost 2 bases and the J segment 2 bases; nucleotides outside the gene matches: 2. CDR3 protein: CASSLLAGGPYEQYF. The CDR3 DNA reads TGTGCCAGCAGTTTACTAGCGGGAGGTCCCTACGAGCAGTACTTC.

The chain recombines TRBV2 with TRBJ2-3; no definite D call. Deletions cut 7 bases from V and 4 bases from J, with 3 bases between. Germline lookup yields CDR1 SNHLY and CDR2 FYNNEI. This CDR3 comprises 10 residues. The DNA of the CDR3 is TGTGCCAGCACCGCAGATACGCAGTATTTT. It yields the protein CASTADTQYF.

The gene calls are TRBV27 and TRBJ1-5; D ambiguous. Per the germline V gene, CDR1 is MNHEY and CDR2 is SMNVEV (reference sequence). V gave up 2 bases and J gave up 3 bases, with 14 bases separating them. The CDR3 length is 16 residues. The CDR3 reads CASSLAPGRDNQPQHF. In DNA, the CDR3 is TGTGCCAGCAGTTTAGCCCCTGGGAGGGACAATCAGCCCCAGCATTTT.

J is TRBJ1-5 and V is TRBV29-1; D is unclear. Germline CDR1 and CDR2: SQVTM and ANQGSEA. This CDR3 has 13 residues. Trimming stripped 2 bases from V and 0 bases from J, with 5 bases between. In nucleotides, the CDR3 is TGCAGCGTTGAAATAAATAGCAATCAGCCCCAGCATTTT. Protein product: CSVEINSNQPQHF.

This chain uses TRBV18 with TRBJ2-5, with 8 bases aligning to TRBD2. The CDR3 consists of 18 residues. The trim removed 3 bases at V and 5 bases at J, leaving 17 bases unmatched. From germline, CDR1 is KGHSH and CDR2 LQKENI. The CDR3 is CASSPPREMREVGETQYF. DNA for the CDR3: TGTGCCAGCTCACCCCCCAGGGAAATGCGGGAGGTTGGGGAGACCCAGTACTTC. Looking up the rest from reference TRBV18 and TRBJ2-5 gives the full variable domain: NAGVMQNPRHLVRRRGQEARLRCSPMKGHSHVYWYRQLPEEGLKFMVYLQKENIIDESGMPKERFSAEFPKEGPSILRIQQVVRGDSAAYFCASSPPREMREVGETQYFGPGTRLLVL.

Only a few counts were recorded for this clone. The V gene is TRBV6-5, the J gene TRBJ2-7, with 7 bases that match TRBD2. This CDR3 has 13 amino acids. The V and J ends lost 2 bases and 6 bases, in that order; junction bases with no gene match: 4. Germline V CDR1 and CDR2: MNHEY, SVGAGI. CDR3 protein: CASSYRLAFEQYF. The CDR3 nucleotides are TGTGCCAGCAGTTACAGACTAGCCTTCGAGCAGTACTTC.

This chain connects TRBV10-1 to TRBJ2-1, with 16 positions matching TRBD2. This CDR3 spans 20 amino acids. CDR1 is WNHNN, CDR2 SYGVQD, per germline (reference sequence). J was trimmed by 12 bases and V by 7 bases; bases with no gene match: 24. CDR3 sequence: CASKLRGTSGRVARGGLQFF. CDR3 nucleotide sequence: TGCGCCAGCAAATTACGTGGGACTAGCGGGAGGGTCGCCCGGGGTGGCCTGCAGTTCTTC.

The V gene is TRBV5-1, the J gene TRBJ2-3; 9 nucleotides match TRBD1. The junction had 8 bases not matched to a gene; V was cut back by 3 bases and J by 0 bases. Germline V gives CDR1 SGHRS, CDR2 YFSETQ. The CDR3 is 17 amino acids. The CDR3 DNA sequence: TGCGCCAGCAGCTCCGGATCCGGGACAGGGAGCACAGATACGCAGTATTTT. Amino acids: CASSSGSGTGSTDTQYF.

The chain has TRBV9 and TRBJ2-7; D gene unclear. V was pared by 0 bases and J by 7 bases, with 11 bases between. CDR1 and CDR2 from the germline V gene are SGDLS and YYNGEE. The CDR3 has 13 residues. This CDR3 is CASSVGVNREQYF. The DNA of the CDR3 is TGTGCCAGCAGCGTAGGTGTCAATCGGGAGCAGTACTTC.

J is TRBJ1-1 and V is TRBV9; D is perhaps TRBD1 (6 bases). Per germline, CDR1 SGDLS and CDR2 YYNGEE. The CDR3 has 14 amino acids. The V gene lost 5 bases and the J gene lost 6 bases, with 17 bases spanning the gap. This CDR3 reads CASRVNQQGPEAFF. DNA for the CDR3: TGTGCCAGCAGGGTAAACCAACAGGGACCTGAAGCTTTCTTT.

J is TRBJ2-1 and V is TRBV14; 8 nucleotides line up with TRBD2. CDR1 and CDR2 (germline): SGHDN, FVKESK. J was trimmed by 4 bases and V by 4 bases; bases with no gene match: 6. This CDR3 has 15 residues. The CDR3 DNA reads as TGTGCCAGCAGCCTACGGGGGGGCGGGTACAATGAGCAGTTCTTC. Protein sequence: CASSLRGGGYNEQFF.

This sequence joins TRBV28 and TRBJ2-1; TRBD1 agrees at 8 bases. The junction had 9 bases not matched to a gene; V was cut back by 5 bases and J by 12 bases. The germline CDR1 and CDR2 sequences are MDHEN and SYDVKM. This CDR3 is 13 amino acids long. CDR3 bases: TGTGCCAGCAGTATCGCCACTGGACAGGGGCAGTTCTTC. Translating gives CASSIATGQGQFF.

The chain couples TRBV21-1 to TRBJ2-7; the table names TRBD2, a call not compared with the DNA. TRBV21-1 is a recognized pseudogene. CDR3 length: 17 residues. The DNA of the CDR3 is TGTGCCAGCAGCAAAAGCTTGGGAGGGGGGCGGCTTTACGAGCAGTACTTC. Its protein product is CASSKSLGGGRLYEQYF.

CDR3 nucleotide sequence: TGTGCCAGCAGTTATCACAGGGTTGCCCACGAGCAGTACTTC. This translates into CASSYHRVAHEQYF. The rearrangement uses TRBV6-5 and TRBJ2-7, with a possible D match to TRBD1 (6 bases). The CDR3 length is 14 residues. CDR1 is MNHEY, CDR2 SVGAGI, per germline. Trimming cost V 3 bases and J 5 bases, with 14 bases left between them.

V gene TRBV27 combines with J gene TRBJ1-5; 7 positions match TRBD1. The CDR3 length is 22 residues. Germline V lookup: CDR1 MNHEY, CDR2 SMNVEV (reference sequence). V shed 4 bases and J 5 bases; nucleotides not matched to a gene: 29. The CDR3 protein is CASSSFGTVLLSDGTLYQPQHF. The CDR3 nucleotides read TGTGCCAGCAGTTCTTTTGGGACAGTCCTCCTATCAGACGGGACACTGTATCAGCCCCAGCATTTT.

The chain combines TRBV27 with TRBJ1-1, with D hard to call. CDR1 and CDR2 from the germline V gene are MNHEY and SMNVEV (reference sequence). V dropped 8 bases and J dropped 5 bases, with 18 bases sitting between them. This CDR3 has 14 amino acids. The CDR3 bases are TGTGCCAGCTCTGTGTTTGGAGAACGTACTGAAGCTTTCTTT. Translated, it gives CASSVFGERTEAFF.

This clone has a count of ten or more. The gene calls are TRBV2 and TRBJ2-7; 11 positions agree with TRBD2. The V and J ends lost 3 bases and 3 bases, in that order; junction bases with no gene match: 19. Germline CDR1 reads SNHLY; CDR2 reads FYNNEI. This CDR3 spans 20 amino acids. The CDR3 sequence is CASSDEFRGAGTSGNYEQYF. The CDR3 bases are TGTGCCAGCAGTGATGAGTTCAGGGGCGCCGGGACTAGCGGCAACTACGAGCAGTACTTC. Drawing the rest from reference TRBV2 and TRBJ2-7, the complete variable domain is EPEVTQTPSHQVTQMGQEVILRCVPISNHLYFYWYRQILGQKVEFLVSFYNNEISEKSEIFDDQFSVERPDGSNFTLKIRSTKLEDSAMYFCASSDEFRGAGTSGNYEQYFGPGTRLTVT.

The rearrangement joins TRBV4-1 to TRBJ2-4; 7 bases are a match to TRBD1. Germline V gene data show CDR1 as MGHRA and CDR2 as YSYEKL. CDR3 length: 17 amino acids. The V and J ends lost 3 bases and 1 base, in that order; junction bases with no gene match: 9. CDR3 coding DNA: TGCGCCAGCAGCCATCTCGCAGGGGGTCCGGCCAAAAACATTCAGTACTTC. Its translation: CASSHLAGGPAKNIQYF.

The DNA of the CDR3 is TGTGCCAGCAGCTTAGGGTCCCTAGCGGGAGTACTGTACGAGCAGTACTTC. Residues: CASSLGSLAGVLYEQYF. The chain combines TRBV11-2 with TRBJ2-7; TRBD2 matches at 10 bases. The germline V gene has CDR1 SGHAT and CDR2 FQNNGV. This CDR3 region has 17 residues. Trimming removed 1 base from V and 4 bases from J; junction bases left unmatched: 10.

The gene calls are TRBV5-1 and TRBJ2-5, with TRBD1 matching over 10 bases. The germline V gene encodes CDR1 SGHRS and CDR2 YFSETQ. The V and J ends lost 4 bases and 3 bases, in that order; junction bases with no gene match: 9. The CDR3 is made up of 16 amino acids. The CDR3 coding sequence is TGCGCCAGCAGCCCCCCGGTCGGGACAGGGGAAGAGACCCAGTACTTC. This encodes CASSPPVGTGEETQYF.

This chain connects TRBV6-1 to TRBJ2-2, with D possibly being TRBD1 (6 bases). The ends were cut back, 6 bases at V and 1 base at J, with 9 bases in the middle. This CDR3 region has 14 residues. CDR1 is MNHNS, CDR2 SASEGT, per germline. CDR3 DNA sequence: TGTGCCAGCAGCCTGGACAGGAACACCGGGGAGCTGTTTTTT. Protein product: CASSLDRNTGELFF.

The chain uses TRBV7-9 and TRBJ1-1, with 7 bases that match TRBD1. CDR3 size: 16 residues. Germline lookup yields CDR1 SEHNR and CDR2 FQNEAQ (reference sequence). V trimming: 4 bases; J trimming: 2 bases; junction bases outside the gene matches: 10. The CDR3 DNA reads TGTGCCAGCAGCTCTAGACCGGGACAGCGCAACACTGAAGCTTTCTTT. This sequence encodes CASSSRPGQRNTEAFF.

The chain joins TRBV5-4 to TRBJ2-2, with no clear D. The germline gives CDR1 SGHNT, CDR2 YYREEE (reference sequence). V was shortened by 0 bases and J by 7 bases, with 16 bases between the two germline ends. This CDR3 is 16 amino acids long. DNA for the CDR3: TGTGCCAGCAGCTTGGCCAATCGGGTGGGTCTCGGGGAGCTGTTTTTT. It is translated as CASSLANRVGLGELFF.

This clone occurred a few times. This chain uses TRBV5-1 with TRBJ1-1; 7 bases fit TRBD1. Germline CDR1 and CDR2: SGHRS and YFSETQ. J was trimmed by 10 bases and V by 0 bases; bases with no gene match: 9. This CDR3 is built from 14 residues. Here the CDR3 reads CASSLGTGVGAAFF. The CDR3 DNA follows: TGCGCCAGCAGCTTGGGAACAGGGGTCGGGGCAGCTTTCTTT.